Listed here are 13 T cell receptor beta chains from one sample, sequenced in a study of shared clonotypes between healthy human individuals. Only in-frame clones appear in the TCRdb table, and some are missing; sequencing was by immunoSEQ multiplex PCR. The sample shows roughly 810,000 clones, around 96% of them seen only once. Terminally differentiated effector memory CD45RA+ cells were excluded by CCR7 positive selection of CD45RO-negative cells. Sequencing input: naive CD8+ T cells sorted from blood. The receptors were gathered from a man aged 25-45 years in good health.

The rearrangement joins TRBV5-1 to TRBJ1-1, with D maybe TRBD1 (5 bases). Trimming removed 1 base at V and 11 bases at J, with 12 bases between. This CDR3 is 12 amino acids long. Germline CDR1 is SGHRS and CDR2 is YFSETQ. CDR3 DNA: TGCGCCAGCAGCTTGTTGGGGCCTGGGGCTTTCTTT. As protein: CASSLLGPGAFF.

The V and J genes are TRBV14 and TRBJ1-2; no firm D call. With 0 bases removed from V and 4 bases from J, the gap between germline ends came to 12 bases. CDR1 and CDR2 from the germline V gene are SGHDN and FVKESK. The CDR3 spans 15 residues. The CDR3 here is CASSQEEWVGYGYTF. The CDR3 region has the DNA TGTGCCAGCAGCCAAGAGGAGTGGGTAGGCTATGGCTACACCTTC.

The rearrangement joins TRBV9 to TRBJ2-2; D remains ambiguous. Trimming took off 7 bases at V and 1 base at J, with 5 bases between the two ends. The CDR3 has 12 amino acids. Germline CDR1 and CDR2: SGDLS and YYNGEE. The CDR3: CASRGNTGELFF. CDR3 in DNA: TGTGCCAGCCGCGGGAACACCGGGGAGCTGTTTTTT. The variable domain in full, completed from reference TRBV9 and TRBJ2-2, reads DSGVTQTPKHLITATGQRVTLRCSPRSGDLSVYWYQQSLDQGLQFLIQYYNGEERAKGNILERFSAQQFPDLHSELNLSSLELGDSALYFCASRGNTGELFFGEGSRLTVL.

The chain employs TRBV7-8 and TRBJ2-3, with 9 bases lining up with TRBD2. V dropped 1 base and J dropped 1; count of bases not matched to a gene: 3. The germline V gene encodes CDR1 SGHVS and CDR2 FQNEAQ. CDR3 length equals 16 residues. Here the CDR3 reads CASSLGLAGRTDTQYF. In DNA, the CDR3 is TGTGCCAGCAGCTTAGGTCTAGCGGGACGCACAGATACGCAGTATTTT. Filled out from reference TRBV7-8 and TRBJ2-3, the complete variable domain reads GAGVSQSPRYKVAKRGQDVALRCDPISGHVSLFWYQQALGQGPEFLTYFQNEAQLDKSGLPSDRFFAERPEGSVSTLKIQRTQQEDSAVYLCASSLGLAGRTDTQYFGPGTRLTVL.

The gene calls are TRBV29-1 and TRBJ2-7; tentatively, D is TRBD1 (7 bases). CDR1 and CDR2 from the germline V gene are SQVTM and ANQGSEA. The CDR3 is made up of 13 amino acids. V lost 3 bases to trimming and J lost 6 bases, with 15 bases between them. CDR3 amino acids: CSVDLTGRFEQYF. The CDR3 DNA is TGCAGCGTTGATTTGACAGGGAGGTTCGAGCAGTACTTC.

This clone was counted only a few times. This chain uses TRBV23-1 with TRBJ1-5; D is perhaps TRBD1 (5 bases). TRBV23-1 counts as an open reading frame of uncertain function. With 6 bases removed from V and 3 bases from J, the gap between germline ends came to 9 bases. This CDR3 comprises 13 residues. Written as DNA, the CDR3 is TGCGCCAGCAGCGGGACCCCCAATCAGCCCCAGCATTTT. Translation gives CASSGTPNQPQHF.

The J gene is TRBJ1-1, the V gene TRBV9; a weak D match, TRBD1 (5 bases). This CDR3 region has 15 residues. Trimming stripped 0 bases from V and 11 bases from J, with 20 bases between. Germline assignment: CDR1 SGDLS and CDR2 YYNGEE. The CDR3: CASSVVAGTPHPAFF. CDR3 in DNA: TGTGCCAGCAGCGTAGTAGCCGGGACTCCTCACCCTGCTTTCTTT.

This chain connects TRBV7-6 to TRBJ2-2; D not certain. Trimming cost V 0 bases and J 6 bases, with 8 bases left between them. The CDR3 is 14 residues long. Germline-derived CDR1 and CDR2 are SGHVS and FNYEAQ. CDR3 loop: CASSLAGYPGELFF. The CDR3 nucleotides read TGTGCCAGCAGCTTAGCGGGTTACCCCGGGGAGCTGTTTTTT.

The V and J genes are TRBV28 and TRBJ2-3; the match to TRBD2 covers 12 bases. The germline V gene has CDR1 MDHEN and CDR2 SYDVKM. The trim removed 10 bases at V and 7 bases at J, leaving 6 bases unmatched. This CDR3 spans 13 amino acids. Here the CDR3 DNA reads TGTGCCACCGCTAGCGGGAGGGCGTATACGCAGTATTTT. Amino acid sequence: CATASGRAYTQYF.

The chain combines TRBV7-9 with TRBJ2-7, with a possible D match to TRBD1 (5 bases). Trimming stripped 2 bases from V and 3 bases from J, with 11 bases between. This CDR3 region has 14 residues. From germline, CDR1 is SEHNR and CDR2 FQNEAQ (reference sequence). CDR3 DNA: TGTGCCAGCAGCTTATCGGACACGAACTACGAGCAGTACTTC. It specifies CASSLSDTNYEQYF.

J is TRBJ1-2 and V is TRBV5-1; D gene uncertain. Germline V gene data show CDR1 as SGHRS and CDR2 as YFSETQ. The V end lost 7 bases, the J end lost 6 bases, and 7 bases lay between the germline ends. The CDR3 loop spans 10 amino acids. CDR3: CASPRNGYTF. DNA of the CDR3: TGCGCCAGCCCGCGCAATGGCTACACCTTC.

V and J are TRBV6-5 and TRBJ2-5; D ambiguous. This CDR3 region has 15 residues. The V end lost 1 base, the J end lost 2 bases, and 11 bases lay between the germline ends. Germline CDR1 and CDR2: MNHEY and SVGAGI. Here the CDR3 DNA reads TGTGCCAGCAGTTACTTAGTTGGACGGCAAGAGACCCAGTACTTC. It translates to CASSYLVGRQETQYF.

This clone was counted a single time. In nucleotides, the CDR3 is TGTGCCAGCAGCGAGCCTCTAGCGGGAAGTCAAGAGACCCAGTACTTC. This gives the protein CASSEPLAGSQETQYF. The chain uses TRBV7-8 and TRBJ2-5; TRBD2 aligns across 9 bases. The CDR3 loop spans 16 amino acids. The V gene's germline CDR1 is SGHVS and CDR2 FQNEAQ. The ends lost 5 bases at V and 2 bases at J; junction bases unmatched: 9.